This is a list of T cell receptor beta chains from one sample in a study of identical twins. One entry per CDR3 protein, called by TCRdb with MiXCR from the 5' RACE reads. The top ten hold around 14% of the sample, which has hundreds of thousands of distinct CDR3 sequences, 15% to 20% seen once. The sample also formed part of further work on T cells expressing NK-cell markers.

The sequencing sample was made of PBMCs. The receptors here all came from a woman aged 18-29 years in good health. Each CDR3 is given without its conserved first and last residue. A clone size is listed for some rows: how often the clone was seen (once, few, many), or a class if it is expanded.

j_call | v_call | clone_size | cdr3_aa
TRBJ2-5 | TRBV12-3/TRBV12-4 | - | ASRYRERETQY
TRBJ2-4 | TRBV21-1 | - | ASSKREAAY
TRBJ1-2 | TRBV6-1 | - | ASRLRDRSSGYT
TRBJ2-7 | TRBV20-1 | - | SARSSRDRDEQY
TRBJ2-3 | TRBV19 | - | ASSSGHTQY
TRBJ2-2 | TRBV5-1 | once | ASSLAAGASTGELF
TRBJ2-1 | TRBV20-1 | - | SAPTLHGGYGYEQF
TRBJ2-3 | TRBV27 | - | ASKPTGSTDTQY
TRBJ2-1 | TRBV5-1 | - | ASSLVRPSSYNEQF
TRBJ1-5 | TRBV6-2/TRBV6-3 | many | ASSRRGQGNQPQH
TRBJ2-3 | TRBV7-2 | few | ASSLRASRTDTQY
TRBJ2-5 | TRBV20-1 | - | SAQRTSGNGETQY
TRBJ2-7 | TRBV5-6 | - | ASSWGLAGVSEQY
TRBJ2-3 | TRBV5-1 | - | ASTGLAGGYTDTQY
TRBJ2-1 | TRBV6-1 | - | ASRARLAASYNEQF
TRBJ2-7 | TRBV3-1 | few | ASSARDLPIYEQY
TRBJ2-5 | TRBV6-5 | - | ASSYSKGELETQY
TRBJ2-2 | TRBV6-5 | - | ASSYFKATGELF
TRBJ1-5 | TRBV20-1 | few | SASARRARQPQH
TRBJ2-4 | TRBV5-6 | - | ASSKDRGGSAKNIQY
TRBJ2-7 | TRBV6-6 | few | ASRTSGDYEQY
TRBJ2-4 | TRBV29-1 | - | SGGGQGSAKNIQY
TRBJ2-4 | TRBV10-3 | - | AISSTLAKNIQY
TRBJ1-6 | TRBV6-5 | - | ASSYDRGNNSPLH
TRBJ2-3 | TRBV12-3/TRBV12-4 | - | ASNGRAGTDTQY
TRBJ2-7 | TRBV5-5 | - | ASSLEALPRLDEQY